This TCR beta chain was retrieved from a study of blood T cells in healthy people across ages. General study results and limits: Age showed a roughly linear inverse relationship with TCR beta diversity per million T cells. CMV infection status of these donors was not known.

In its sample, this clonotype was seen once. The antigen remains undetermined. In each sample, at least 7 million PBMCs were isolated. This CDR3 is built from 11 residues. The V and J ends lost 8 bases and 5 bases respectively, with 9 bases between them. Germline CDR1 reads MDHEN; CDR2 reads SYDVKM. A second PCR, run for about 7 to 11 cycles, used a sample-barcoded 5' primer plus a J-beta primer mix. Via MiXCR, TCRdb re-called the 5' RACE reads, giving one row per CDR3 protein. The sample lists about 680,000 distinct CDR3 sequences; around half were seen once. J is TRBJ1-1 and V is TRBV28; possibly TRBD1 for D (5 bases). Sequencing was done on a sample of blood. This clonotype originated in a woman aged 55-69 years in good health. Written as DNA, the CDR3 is TGTGCCAGCCGAAAGGGGACTGAAGCTTTCTTT. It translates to CASRKGTEAFF.